A selection of T cell receptor beta chains follows, all from one sample in a study of long-term antiretroviral therapy in people with HIV. Profiled with immunoSEQ multiplex PCR; TCRdb holds only in-frame clones, not every one. The data contain about 19,000 clones, 60% to 85% of them singletons. The sample here was unsorted PBMCs, taken at the start of antiretroviral therapy, before treatment. These receptors all come from a man aged 18 to 30 with HIV. CDR3s include the opening cysteine and the closing phenylalanine or tryptophan. The D gene is left open where the match is weak. Part of the rows lack a size; the others show once, few, many or a class for expanded clones.

medium-sized,TRBJ2-1,12,TRBV5-8,NA,TGTGCCAGCAGCTTCCCCGGCAATGAGCAGTTCTTC,CASSFPGNEQFF
few,TRBJ1-3,15,TRBV5-6,NA,TGTGCCAGCAGCTTTGGGACCCACATCGGAAACACCATATATTTT,CASSFGTHIGNTIYF
NA,TRBJ2-1,16,TRBV28,TRBD2,TGTGCCAGCAGTTTGCCGGGACTAGCGGGACGCAATGAGCAGTTCTTC,CASSLPGLAGRNEQFF
NA,TRBJ2-1,15,TRBV5-4,TRBD2,TGTGCCAGCAGCCTTAGCGGGGGCCCCTACAATGAGCAGTTCTTC,CASSLSGGPYNEQFF
NA,TRBJ2-7,12,TRBV10-2,NA,TGCGCCAGCGGCAGGGAACCCATCGAGCAGTACTTC,CASGREPIEQYF
NA,TRBJ1-5,14,TRBV7-8,NA,TGTGCCAGCAGCTTATCCCTAGGAAGGCAGCCCCAGCATTTT,CASSLSLGRQPQHF
NA,TRBJ1-1,17,TRBV7-9,NA,TGTGCCAGCAGCTTAGCGAACCGGGCCCAGTTTTTGGCTGAAGCTTTCTTT,CASSLANRAQFLAEAFF
once,TRBJ2-7,14,TRBV27,NA,TGTGCCAGCAGTACCTCGGCCCTCCTCTACGAGCAGTACTTC,CASSTSALLYEQYF
NA,TRBJ1-5,13,TRBV5-4,NA,TGTGCCAGCAGCTTGTCGGACGATCAGCCCCAGCATTTT,CASSLSDDQPQHF
NA,TRBJ2-7,14,TRBV28,NA,TGTGCCAGCAGTTCCAGACTGCACAGCTACGAGCAGTACTTC,CASSSRLHSYEQYF
NA,TRBJ2-1,15,TRBV11-2,NA,TGTGCCAGCAGCTTAGATCCCCTAGCTTACAATGAGCAGTTCTTC,CASSLDPLAYNEQFF
NA,TRBJ1-2,15,TRBV19,NA,TGTGCCAGTAGTCTCAGACAGTCTTACGACTATGGCTACACCTTC,CASSLRQSYDYGYTF
NA,TRBJ2-3,15,TRBV5-4,NA,TGTGCCAGCAGCCATGGGGGGATCAGCACAGATACGCAGTATTTT,CASSHGGISTDTQYF
NA,TRBJ1-3,13,TRBV11-2,TRBD1,TGTGCCAGCAGCATCGCCACAGGGGTCTCCATATATTTT,CASSIATGVSIYF
NA,TRBJ2-7,12,TRBV5-1,NA,TGCGCCAGCAGCCTGGGCTTTGGGGAGCAGTACTTC,CASSLGFGEQYF
NA,TRBJ2-2,15,TRBV5-4,TRBD2,TGTGCCAGCAGCTTGGGCGGGAGGAACACCGGGGAGCTGTTTTTT,CASSLGGRNTGELFF
NA,TRBJ2-7,13,TRBV11-3,TRBD1,TGTGCCAGCAGCTCGGGACAGGGAAGTGAGCAGTACTTC,CASSSGQGSEQYF
NA,TRBJ2-5,15,TRBV10-2,NA,TGCGCCAGCAGTGAGAGGGACACCAAGAGTGAGACCCAGTACTTC,CASSERDTKSETQYF
NA,TRBJ2-3,16,TRBV7-3,TRBD2,TGTGCCAGCAGCTCGGGACTAGCGGATACCACAGATACGCAGTATTTT,CASSSGLADTTDTQYF
NA,TRBJ1-2,17,TRBV7-2,TRBD1,TGTGCCAGCAGACCCCCCGGACAGGGAATGAGTAACTATGGCTACACCTTC,CASRPPGQGMSNYGYTF
NA,TRBJ1-2,16,TRBV28,NA,TGTGCCAGCAGTCCCCAGGGGACTTCTTCCCTGGGCGGCTACACCTTC,CASSPQGTSSLGGYTF
NA,TRBJ2-7,16,TRBV29-1,NA,TGCAGCGTTGAAGTGGGACTCGGGAAAGCCTCCTACGAGCAGTACTTC,CSVEVGLGKASYEQYF
few,TRBJ1-1,15,TRBV28,TRBD1,TGTGCCAGCAGTGCCGGGACAGGGAGGAACACTGAAGCTTTCTTT,CASSAGTGRNTEAFF